This paragraph covers one TCR beta chain sequence. As yet, its antigen is unknown. Compared with germline, one end of the junction differs, possibly owing to a read error. The sample originates from a study of graft-versus-host responses after intestinal transplantation. Study outcomes and limitations: Within the allografts of patients who had graft-donor T cell macrochimerism, graft-versus-host to host-versus-graft clonal ratios were high.

CDR1 is SGHTA and CDR2 is FQGNSA in the germline V gene. The CDR3 sequence is 13 residues long. This table comes from immunoSEQ multiplex PCR, and its TCRdb copy is limited to in-frame clones, with some not included. The sample lists roughly 98,000 clones, about 93% occurring once. The specimen comprised unstimulated CD8+ T cells sorted from spleen or lymph node cells, sampled before transplant. The chain joins TRBV7-2 to TRBJ2-7, with no clear D. This clonotype was obtained from a human donor who was the organ donor for an intestinal transplant. CDR3 in DNA: TGTGCCAGCAGCTTACTCCTAGAAAACCCTCGGCACTTC. The encoded protein is CASSLLLENPRHF.